This record covers a single TCR beta chain. These data are taken from a study of T-cell memory formation after mild COVID-19. Study-level background: For the most part, TCR clusters were specific to one donor.

This CDR3 is 15 amino acids long. Germline trimming cut 3 bases from V and 0 bases from J; bases unmatched to any gene: 5. CDR1 and CDR2 from the germline V gene are SGHTA and FQGNSA. MiXCR was run by TCRdb on the 5' RACE reads, yielding one entry per CDR3 protein. This table has 540,000 or so distinct CDR3 sequences, 20% appearing once. This clonotype was sampled from an adult woman who had mild COVID-19 (a few samples of this study predate the infection). Cell type and time point are not known. The sequenced sample consisted of PBMCs or a T cell subset sorted from them (not recorded which). The chain joins TRBV7-2 to TRBJ2-7, with 7 bases matching TRBD1. The CDR3 spells CASSLTGRFSYEQYF. Here the CDR3 DNA reads TGTGCCAGCAGCTTGACAGGGCGCTTCTCCTACGAGCAGTACTTC.